The 11 T cell receptor beta chains given below trace back to one sample, sequenced in a study of early T cells in non-severe SARS-CoV-2 infection. TCRdb redid the calling of the 5' RACE reads with MiXCR, one entry per CDR3 protein. The profile shows roughly 58,000 distinct CDR3 sequences, under 14% of them singletons. Sequencing was done on a sample of whole blood. The origin of the receptors is an adult who was a healthcare worker with PCR-confirmed SARS-CoV-2 infection or an uninfected control (not recorded which).

This clonotype was counted ten times or more. The chain employs TRBV29-1 and TRBJ1-2, with D tentatively TRBD1 (5 bases). CDR3 length equals 14 residues. Per the germline V gene, CDR1 is SQVTM and CDR2 is ANQGSEA. V was pared by 7 bases and J by 5 bases, with 20 bases between. The CDR3 DNA reads TGCAGCGCCCGGCCCGGGGACGCCCAATATGGCTACACCTTC. This translates into CSARPGDAQYGYTF.

This clonotype was counted at least ten times. The chain uses TRBV29-1 and TRBJ1-2, with D possibly matching TRBD1 (5 bases). The CDR3 is made up of 13 amino acids. Per germline, CDR1 SQVTM and CDR2 ANQGSEA. V gave up 4 bases and J gave up 5 bases, with 14 bases separating them. DNA of the CDR3: TGCAGCGTTGTTTCAGGGCGGGGTTATGGCTACACCTTC. It is translated as CSVVSGRGYGYTF.

There are many counts of this clonotype. The chain has TRBV11-3 and TRBJ1-1; a possible D gene is TRBD1 (6 bases). The germline V gene encodes CDR1 SGHNT and CDR2 YENEEA. The CDR3 covers 13 residues. V was pared by 1 base and J by 5 bases, with 8 bases between. Here the CDR3 reads CASSLVQGTEAFF. CDR3 DNA: TGTGCCAGCAGCTTAGTCCAGGGGACTGAAGCTTTCTTT.

This clonotype has more than one count but fewer than ten. The chain joins TRBV5-1 to TRBJ2-7, with 12 bases fitting TRBD2. Looked up from germline, CDR1 is SGHRS and CDR2 is YFSETQ. The CDR3 has 18 residues. Unmatched junction bases numbered 11, after V lost 4 bases and J lost 0 bases. This chain's CDR3 is CASSRGLAGYAFSYEQYF. The CDR3, as DNA: TGCGCCAGCAGCAGGGGACTAGCGGGCTACGCCTTCTCCTACGAGCAGTACTTC. Variable domain in full (rest from reference TRBV5-1 and TRBJ2-7): KAGVTQTPRYLIKTRGQQVTLSCSPISGHRSVSWYQQTPGQGLQFLFEYFSETQRNKGNFPGRFSGRQFSNSRSEMNVSTLELGDSALYLCASSRGLAGYAFSYEQYFGPGTRLTVT.

This clonotype has ten or more counts. The J gene is TRBJ1-2, the V gene TRBV20-1; D not resolved. The CDR3 length is 13 residues. Germline CDR1 reads DFQATT; CDR2 reads SNEGSKA (reference sequence). Trimming shortened V by 3 bases and J by 8 bases, and 16 bases separated the two germline ends. The CDR3 spells CSARGSGMDGYTF. In DNA form, the CDR3 reads TGCAGTGCTAGGGGTTCCGGGATGGACGGCTACACCTTC.

This clonotype was seen many times. The V call is TRBV7-2, the J call TRBJ2-3; no clear D. There are 13 residues in the CDR3. Trimming stripped 5 bases from V and 5 bases from J, with 11 bases between. Germline V lookup: CDR1 SGHTA, CDR2 FQGNSA. CDR3 amino acids: CASSPRPGDTQYF. The CDR3 nucleotides are TGTGCCAGCAGCCCACGGCCGGGAGATACGCAGTATTTT.

The chain couples TRBV5-1 to TRBJ2-3, with TRBD2 identical over 7 bases. This CDR3 is built from 15 residues. J was trimmed by 5 bases and V by 0 bases; bases with no gene match: 6. Per germline, CDR1 SGHRS and CDR2 YFSETQ. CDR3 sequence: CASSLGGSSEDTQYF. The CDR3 DNA follows: TGCGCCAGCAGCTTGGGCGGGAGTTCTGAAGATACGCAGTATTTT. Full variable domain (remainder filled in from reference TRBV5-1 and TRBJ2-3): KAGVTQTPRYLIKTRGQQVTLSCSPISGHRSVSWYQQTPGQGLQFLFEYFSETQRNKGNFPGRFSGRQFSNSRSEMNVSTLELGDSALYLCASSLGGSSEDTQYFGPGTRLTVL.

This clonotype has ten or more counts. The chain combines TRBV18 with TRBJ2-1; possibly TRBD2 for D (6 bases). The CDR3 is made up of 16 amino acids. The germline V gene encodes CDR1 KGHSH and CDR2 LQKENI. V lost 5 bases to trimming and J lost 7 bases, with 21 bases between them. The CDR3 DNA sequence: TGTGCCAGCTCATCAACGGGAGTGGGCCTTTCAAATGAGCAGTTCTTC. Translated, it gives CASSSTGVGLSNEQFF.

This clonotype has ten or more counts. J is TRBJ2-4 and V is TRBV6-1; 9 positions match TRBD2. V trimming: 10 bases; J trimming: 11 bases; junction bases outside the gene matches: 12. CDR3 length: 13 amino acids. Germline CDR1 MNHNS, CDR2 SASEGT. This CDR3 is CAILLAGAEVQYF. The DNA of the CDR3 is TGTGCCATCCTCTTAGCGGGAGCCGAAGTTCAGTACTTC.

The sample holds many counts of this clonotype. V usage is TRBV11-2 and J usage is TRBJ1-1; perhaps TRBD1 as D (5 bases). V dropped 3 bases and J dropped 10 bases, with 15 bases sitting between them. Germline lookup yields CDR1 SGHAT and CDR2 FQNNGV. This CDR3 has 13 amino acids. The CDR3 DNA reads TGTGCCAGCAGCTTTAGGACACCAGCCGCAGCTTTCTTT. Its protein is CASSFRTPAAAFF.

This clonotype was recorded a few times. The chain is built from TRBV29-1 and TRBJ2-5; TRBD2 matches at 11 bases. The CDR3 loop spans 14 amino acids. V gave up 6 bases and J gave up 0 bases; unmatched junction bases: 3. CDR1 is SQVTM, CDR2 ANQGSEA, per germline. The CDR3 coding sequence is TGCAGCGTCGTAGCGGGAGGGTACCAAGAGACCCAGTACTTC. Its protein is CSVVAGGYQETQYF.